Sequencing of this TCR beta chain was carried out in a study of blood T cell repertoires in COVID-19 (dated by TCRdb to 2020 to 2021). Regarding the complete study: Samples covering the acute and convalescent phases of COVID-19 were provided by collaborators in the United States, Italy and Spain. The material from the prospective study consisted of cDNA or gDNA derived from T cells, B-cell-depleted T cells, or PBMCs. Deeply sampled blood TCRbeta repertoires from subjects exposed to, actively infected with, or recovered from COVID-19 were included in the dataset. The repertoires were released in a freely available public database intended as a resource for research on the immune response to SARS-CoV-2. The samples were drawn from two sources: the first 160 participants of the ongoing ImmuneRACE study, and approximately 1,300 subjects contributed by 6 global collaborators. Nearly every sample came with metadata listing a de-identified subject ID, COVID-19 status, age in years and sex. Where available, HLA class I and class II types were taken from metadata supplied by the sample provider and were not determined by assay-based typing. Here is what the overall study found, with its caveats: The amount of clinical and demographic metadata varied by source and participant and was provided uncurated.

Of note for this clone: This receptor's antigen is unknown. Per-nucleotide qualities are absent, and no much larger clonotype sits a single base away.

TCRbeta CDR3 regions were amplified from genomic DNA using the immunoSEQ Assay, a bias-controlled multiplex PCR. The paper's data handling went like this. The number of nucleated cells in each sample was estimated by amplification of reference gene primers within the assay. To quantify the absolute abundance of each unique TCRbeta CDR3 rearrangement, sequence reads were collapsed and filtered. For each sample, productive Simpson clonality was calculated by taking the square root of Simpson's diversity index across productive rearrangements. TCRdb carries this immuneACCESS record with in-frame sequences only. Its versions omit some clonotypes, under half of them owing to an unresolved V gene in the studies checked, with the rest unexplained. V and J calls and clone size are copied from that table; D and trimming were computed from the DNA. In this sample the table shows about 480,000 clones, approximately 90% of which occur a single time. About 2% of the sample belongs to the ten largest clones.

Participants in the prospective study were enrolled through a virtual design, were aged about 18 to 89 years, and lived in under 25 United States geographic areas. To assign participants to cohorts, the prospective study relied on clinical history that participants themselves reported in a screening survey and a study questionnaire. ImmuneRACE Cohort 3 recovered participants were defined by two consecutive negative NP/OP PCR tests, healthcare professional clearance, or symptom resolution. In the prospective study, mobile phlebotomists collected whole blood, serum and a nasopharyngeal or oropharyngeal swab from each participant. Over an approximately 2-month period, participants in the prospective study had the option of providing additional blood draws and questionnaires. Blood samples from the prospective study were shipped frozen or at room temperature prior to DNA extraction. Reading from cysteine to phenylalanine, the CDR3 counts 14 amino acids. Solely the CDR3 DNA is kept, with 42 bases framed from the first base. V is pruned by 3 bases and J by 5 bases, leaving 5 bases of the junction without a gene match. The germline V gene (reference sequence) gives CDR1 as LNHDA and CDR2 as SQIVND.

Here the chain combines TRBV19 and TRBJ1-1; TRBD1 fits 8 bases in the junction. The source of this sequence is a woman in her 40s who had recovered from COVID-19. Sequencing was performed on PBMCs or T cells enriched from blood (not recorded which). The bases are TGTGCCAGTAGTATTACAGGGGGAGGAACTGAAGCTTTCTTT. Its translation reads: CASSITGGGTEAFF.